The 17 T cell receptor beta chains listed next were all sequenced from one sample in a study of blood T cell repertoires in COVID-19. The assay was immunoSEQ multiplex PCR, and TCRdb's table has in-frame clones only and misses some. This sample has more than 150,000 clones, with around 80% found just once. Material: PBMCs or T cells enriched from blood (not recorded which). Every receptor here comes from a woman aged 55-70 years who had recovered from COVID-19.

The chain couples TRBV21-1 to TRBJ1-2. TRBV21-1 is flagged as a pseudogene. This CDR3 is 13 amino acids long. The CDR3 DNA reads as TGTGCCAGCAGCAAAGAAGAAGCCTATGGCTACACCTTC. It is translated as CASSKEEAYGYTF.

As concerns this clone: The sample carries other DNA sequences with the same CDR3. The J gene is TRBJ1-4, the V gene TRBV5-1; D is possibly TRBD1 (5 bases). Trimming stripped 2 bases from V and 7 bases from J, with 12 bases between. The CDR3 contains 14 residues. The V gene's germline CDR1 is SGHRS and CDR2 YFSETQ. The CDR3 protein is CASSLGQGSEKLFF. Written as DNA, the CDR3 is TGCGCCAGCAGCTTAGGACAAGGAAGTGAAAAACTGTTTTTT.

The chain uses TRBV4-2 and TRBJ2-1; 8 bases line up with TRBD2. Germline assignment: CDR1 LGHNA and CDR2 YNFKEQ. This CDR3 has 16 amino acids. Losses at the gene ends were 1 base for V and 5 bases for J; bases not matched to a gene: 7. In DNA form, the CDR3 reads TGTGCCAGCAGCCAAGGTTATACTAGCGGAAACAATGAGCAGTTCTTC. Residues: CASSQGYTSGNNEQFF.

CDR3 DNA: TGTGCCACACCCAGGGAACCTGGGGCCAACGTCCTGACTTTC. This gives the protein CATPREPGANVLTF. The chain has TRBV11-2 and TRBJ2-6, with a weak D call TRBD1 (5 bases). CDR3 length: 14 residues. CDR1 is SGHAT and CDR2 is FQNNGV in the germline V gene. V was clipped by 10 bases and J by 2 bases, with 12 bases between them.

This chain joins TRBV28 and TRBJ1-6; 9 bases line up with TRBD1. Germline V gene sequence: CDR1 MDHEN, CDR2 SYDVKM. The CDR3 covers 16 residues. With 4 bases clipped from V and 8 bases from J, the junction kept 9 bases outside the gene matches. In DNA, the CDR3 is TGTGCCAGCAGTTGGGTGACAGGGGGGACGCATTCACCCCTCCACTTT. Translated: CASSWVTGGTHSPLHF.

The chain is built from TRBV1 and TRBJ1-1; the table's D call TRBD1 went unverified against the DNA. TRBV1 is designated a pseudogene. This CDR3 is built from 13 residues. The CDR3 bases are TGCACCACCGGGACAGGGCAGAACACTGAAGCTTTCTTT. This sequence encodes CTTGTGQNTEAFF.

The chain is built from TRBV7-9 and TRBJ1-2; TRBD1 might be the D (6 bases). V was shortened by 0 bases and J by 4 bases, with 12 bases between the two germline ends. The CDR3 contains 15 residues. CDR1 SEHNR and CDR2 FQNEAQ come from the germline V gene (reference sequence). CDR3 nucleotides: TGTGCCAGCAGCTTAGCTTCGTCAGGGGCCTATGGCTACACCTTC. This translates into CASSLASSGAYGYTF.

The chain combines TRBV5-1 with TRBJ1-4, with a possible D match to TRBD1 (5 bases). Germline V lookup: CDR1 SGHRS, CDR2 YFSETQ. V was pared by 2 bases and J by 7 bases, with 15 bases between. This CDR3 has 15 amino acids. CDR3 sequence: CASSFNRPVGEKLFF. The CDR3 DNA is TGCGCCAGCAGCTTCAACAGGCCCGTGGGTGAAAAACTGTTTTTT.

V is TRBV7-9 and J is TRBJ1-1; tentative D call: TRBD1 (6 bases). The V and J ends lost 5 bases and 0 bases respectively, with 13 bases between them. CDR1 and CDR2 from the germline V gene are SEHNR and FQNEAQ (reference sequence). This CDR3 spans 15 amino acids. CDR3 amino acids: CASSPSTGMNTEAFF. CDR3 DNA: TGTGCCAGCAGCCCATCTACAGGGATGAACACTGAAGCTTTCTTT.

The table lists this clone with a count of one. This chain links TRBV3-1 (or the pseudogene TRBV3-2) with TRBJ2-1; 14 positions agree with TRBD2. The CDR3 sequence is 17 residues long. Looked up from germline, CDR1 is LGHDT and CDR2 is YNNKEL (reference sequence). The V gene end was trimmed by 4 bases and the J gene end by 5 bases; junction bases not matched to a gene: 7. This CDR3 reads CASSPGLAGERDNEQFF. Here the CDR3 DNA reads TGTGCCAGCAGCCCGGGACTAGCGGGAGAAAGGGACAATGAGCAGTTCTTC.

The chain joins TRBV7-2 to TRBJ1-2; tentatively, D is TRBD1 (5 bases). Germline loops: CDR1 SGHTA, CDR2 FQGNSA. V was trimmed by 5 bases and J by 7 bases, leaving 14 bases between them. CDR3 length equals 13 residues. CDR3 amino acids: CASSPAGPSGYTF. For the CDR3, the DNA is TGTGCCAGCAGCCCAGCAGGGCCGTCTGGCTACACCTTC.

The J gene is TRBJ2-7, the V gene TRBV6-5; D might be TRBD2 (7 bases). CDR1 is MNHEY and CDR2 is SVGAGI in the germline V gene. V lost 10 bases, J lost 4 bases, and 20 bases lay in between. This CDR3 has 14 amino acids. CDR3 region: CAIPKRGQTYEQYF. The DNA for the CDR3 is TGTGCCATCCCAAAGCGGGGACAAACGTACGAGCAGTACTTC.

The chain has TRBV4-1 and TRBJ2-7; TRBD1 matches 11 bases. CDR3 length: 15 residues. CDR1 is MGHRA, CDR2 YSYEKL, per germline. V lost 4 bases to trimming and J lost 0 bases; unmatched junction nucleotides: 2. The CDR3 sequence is CASSLGTGGSYEQYF. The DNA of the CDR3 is TGCGCCAGCAGCCTAGGGACAGGGGGCTCCTACGAGCAGTACTTC.

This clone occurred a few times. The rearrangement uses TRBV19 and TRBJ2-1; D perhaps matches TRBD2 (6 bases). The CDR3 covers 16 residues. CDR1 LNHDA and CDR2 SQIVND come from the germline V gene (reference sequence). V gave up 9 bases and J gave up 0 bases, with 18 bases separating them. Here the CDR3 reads CASSGLQSVSYNEQFF. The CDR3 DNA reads TGTGCCAGCTCGGGACTCCAGTCAGTCTCCTACAATGAGCAGTTCTTC.

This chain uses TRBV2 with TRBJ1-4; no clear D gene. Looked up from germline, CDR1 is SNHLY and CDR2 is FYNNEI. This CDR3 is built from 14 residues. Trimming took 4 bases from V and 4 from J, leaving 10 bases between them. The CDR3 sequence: CASSGGRGNEKLFF. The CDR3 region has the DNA TGTGCCAGCAGTGGTGGACGGGGTAATGAAAAACTGTTTTTT.

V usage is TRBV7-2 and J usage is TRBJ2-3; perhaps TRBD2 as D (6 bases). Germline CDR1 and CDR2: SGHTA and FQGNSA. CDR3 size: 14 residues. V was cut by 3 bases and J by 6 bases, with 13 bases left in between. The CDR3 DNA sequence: TGTGCCAGCAGCTTCATGCGGGGCCGGGATACGCAGTATTTT. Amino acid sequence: CASSFMRGRDTQYF.

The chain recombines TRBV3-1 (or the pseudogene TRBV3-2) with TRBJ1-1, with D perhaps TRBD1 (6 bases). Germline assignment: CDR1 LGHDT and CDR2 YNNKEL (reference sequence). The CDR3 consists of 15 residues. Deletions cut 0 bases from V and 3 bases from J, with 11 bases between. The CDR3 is CASSQELQGYTEAFF. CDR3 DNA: TGTGCCAGCAGCCAAGAACTACAGGGATACACTGAAGCTTTCTTT.